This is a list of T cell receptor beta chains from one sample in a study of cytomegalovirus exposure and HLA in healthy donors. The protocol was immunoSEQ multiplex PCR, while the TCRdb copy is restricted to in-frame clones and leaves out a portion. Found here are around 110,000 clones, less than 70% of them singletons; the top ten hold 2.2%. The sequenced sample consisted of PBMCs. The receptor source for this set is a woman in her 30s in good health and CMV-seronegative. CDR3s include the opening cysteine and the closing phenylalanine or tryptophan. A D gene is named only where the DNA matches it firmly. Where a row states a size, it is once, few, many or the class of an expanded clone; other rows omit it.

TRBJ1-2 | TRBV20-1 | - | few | TGCAGATGCCAGACGGGGAGTGGCTACACCTTC | CRCQTGSGYTF
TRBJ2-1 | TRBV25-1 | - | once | TGTGCCAGCATCCCCGACAGTTACAATGAGCAGTTCTTC | CASIPDSYNEQFF
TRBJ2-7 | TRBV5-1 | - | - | TGCGCCAGCAGCATTGTGGAGGGAAACGAGCAGTACTTC | CASSIVEGNEQYF
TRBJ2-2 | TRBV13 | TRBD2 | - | TGTGCCAGCAGCTTCATAGCGGGAGGGTACACCGGGGAGCTGTTTTTT | CASSFIAGGYTGELFF
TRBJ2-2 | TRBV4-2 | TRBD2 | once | TGTGCCAGCAGCCAAGATCCAGCGGGAGGCCCCGGGGAGCTGTTTTTT | CASSQDPAGGPGELFF
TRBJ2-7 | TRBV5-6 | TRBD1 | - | TGTGCCAGCAGCTCCCTAATCCGGACAGGGGAGGTCGAGCAGTACTTC | CASSSLIRTGEVEQYF
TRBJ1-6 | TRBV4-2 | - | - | TGTGCCAGCAGCCAAGAGGGTAGGGGCTCTTCACCCCTCCACTTT | CASSQEGRGSSPLHF
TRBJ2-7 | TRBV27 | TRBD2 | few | TGTGCCAGCAGTCAGGGACTAGCGGGAGGTATAGAAAAGTACTTC | CASSQGLAGGIEKYF
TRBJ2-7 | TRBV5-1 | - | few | TGCGCCAGCAGCTTGGGGTGGAGACAGGACTTCTCCTACGAGCAGTACTTC | CASSLGWRQDFSYEQYF
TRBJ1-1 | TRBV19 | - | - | TGTGCCAGTAGTATCTGGCTCAGGGACACTGAAGCTTTCTTT | CASSIWLRDTEAFF
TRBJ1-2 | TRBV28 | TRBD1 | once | TGTGCCAGCAGGCACAGGGGGTCATACTATGGCTACACCTTC | CASRHRGSYYGYTF
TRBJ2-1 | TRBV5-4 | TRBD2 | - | TGTGCCAGCAGCTTGGGGACTAGCGCCCGAGGTGAGCAGTTCTTC | CASSLGTSARGEQFF
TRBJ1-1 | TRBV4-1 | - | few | TGCGCCAGCAGCCCCCGGGTAGGGGATTGGGCTGAAGCTTTCTTT | CASSPRVGDWAEAFF
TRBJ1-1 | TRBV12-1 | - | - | TGTGCCAGCAGCTGGAACAGGGAGAGGGGGAACACTGAAGCTTTCTTT | CASSWNRERGNTEAFF
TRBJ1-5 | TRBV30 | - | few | TGTGCCTGGAGCGCCGGGGATAATCAGCCCCAGCATTTT | CAWSAGDNQPQHF
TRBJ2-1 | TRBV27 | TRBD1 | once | TGTGCCAGCAGTGGCCTCGGGACAGGGAGATACAATGAGCAGTTCTTC | CASSGLGTGRYNEQFF
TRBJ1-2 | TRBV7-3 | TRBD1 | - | TGTGCCAGCAGCACAAAGACAGGGGTAGCTCTCGCCGGGAGCTACACCTTC | CASSTKTGVALAGSYTF
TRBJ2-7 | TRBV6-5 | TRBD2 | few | TGTGCCAGCAGACAGACTAGCGGGTACTCCTACGAGCAGTACTTC | CASRQTSGYSYEQYF
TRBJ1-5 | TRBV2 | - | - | TGTGCCAGCAGTGACGGGACAACAGGTCCGGGGCGCAATCAGCCCCAGCATTTT | CASSDGTTGPGRNQPQHF
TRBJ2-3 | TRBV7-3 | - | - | TGTGCCAGCAGCTTGTTATCCGGAGATACGCAGTATTTT | CASSLLSGDTQYF
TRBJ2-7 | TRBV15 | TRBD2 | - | TGTGCCACCAGCAGAGTCGGGGCGGGAGGAAACTACGAGCAGTACTTC | CATSRVGAGGNYEQYF
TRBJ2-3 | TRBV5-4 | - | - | TGTGCCAGCAGCCCCGGAGGGGCCTCCACAGATACGCAGTATTTT | CASSPGGASTDTQYF
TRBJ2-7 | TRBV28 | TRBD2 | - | TGTGCCAGCAGTTTATGGTACAGTACGGGAGGGCCTCAGCACGAGCAGTACTTC | CASSLWYSTGGPQHEQYF
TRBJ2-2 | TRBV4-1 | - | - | TGCGCCAGCAGCCAAAGCTGGGCCGACACCGGGGAGCTGTTTTTT | CASSQSWADTGELFF
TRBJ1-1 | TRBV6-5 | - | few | TGTGCCAGCAGTTATCTCCTAAACACTGAAGCTTTCTTT | CASSYLLNTEAFF
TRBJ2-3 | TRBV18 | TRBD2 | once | TGTGCCAGCTCACCTGGACTAGCGGTTACAGATACGCAGTATTTT | CASSPGLAVTDTQYF
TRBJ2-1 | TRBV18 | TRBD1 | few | TGTGCCAGCTCCCAGGGACAGGGGGTCTACAATGAGCAGTTCTTC | CASSQGQGVYNEQFF
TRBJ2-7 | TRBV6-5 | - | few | TGTGCCAGCAGGAGGAGCTCCTACGAGCAGTACTTC | CASRRSSYEQYF
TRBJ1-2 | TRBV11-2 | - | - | TGTGCCAGCAGCTTAGATAACAGCATCTATGGCTACACCTTC | CASSLDNSIYGYTF
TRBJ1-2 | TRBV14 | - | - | TGTGCCAGCAGCCAGAGGGGGAGTGCGGAAGGCTACACCTTC | CASSQRGSAEGYTF
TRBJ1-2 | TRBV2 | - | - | TGTGCCAGCTGGGACATTGGCTACACCTTC | CASWDIGYTF
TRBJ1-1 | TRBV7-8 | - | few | TGTGCCAGCAGCCTGGGACAGAACACTGAAGCTTTCTTT | CASSLGQNTEAFF
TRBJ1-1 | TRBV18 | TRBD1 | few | TGTGCCAGCTCACCACCGGGACAGTTCACTGAAGCTTTCTTT | CASSPPGQFTEAFF
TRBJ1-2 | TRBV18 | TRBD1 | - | TGTGCCAGCTCACCACCCGGGACAGGGGGGCTTGGCTACACCTTC | CASSPPGTGGLGYTF
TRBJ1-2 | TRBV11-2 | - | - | TGTGCCAGCAGCGTCAGGGTTGGGTATGGCTACACCTTC | CASSVRVGYGYTF
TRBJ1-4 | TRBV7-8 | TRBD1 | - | TGTGCCAGCAGCTTAGAGGGGGCCTCTGAAAAACTGTTTTTT | CASSLEGASEKLFF
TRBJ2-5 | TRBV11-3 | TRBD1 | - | TGTGCCAGCAGCTTGGGGACAGGGGGTGAGACCCAGTACTTC | CASSLGTGGETQYF
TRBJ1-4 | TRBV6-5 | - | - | TGTGCCAGCAGTTACCAGACGGGTGCGACTAATGAAAAACTGTTTTTT | CASSYQTGATNEKLFF
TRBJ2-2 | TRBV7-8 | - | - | TGTGCCAGCAGCTCTGACTTGGCCGGGGAGCTGTTTTTT | CASSSDLAGELFF
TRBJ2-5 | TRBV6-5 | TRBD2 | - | TGTGCCAGCAGTTCTGGACTAGCCGGCCAAGAGACCCAGTACTTC | CASSSGLAGQETQYF
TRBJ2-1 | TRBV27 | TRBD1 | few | TGTGCCAGCAGTCCCAGAGGGACAGACTCCTACAATGAGCAGTTCTTC | CASSPRGTDSYNEQFF
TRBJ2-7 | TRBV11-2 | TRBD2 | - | TGTGCCAGCAGCTTCGGGGGCCGACTAGCGGGCGCCGAGCAGTACTTC | CASSFGGRLAGAEQYF
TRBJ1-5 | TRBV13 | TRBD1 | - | TGTGCCAGCAGCTTTGGACAGGTGAATCAGCCCCAGCATTTT | CASSFGQVNQPQHF
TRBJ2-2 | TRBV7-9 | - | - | TGTGCCAGCAGCTTCACAGGTACCGGGGAGCTGTTTTTT | CASSFTGTGELFF
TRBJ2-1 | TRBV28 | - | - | TGTGCCAGCACGATGCCAACCGGGAGCTCCTACAATGAGCAGTTCTTC | CASTMPTGSSYNEQFF
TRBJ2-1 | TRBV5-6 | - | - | TGTGCCAGCAGCTTGATTCCGAGCTCCTACAATGAGCAGTTCTTC | CASSLIPSSYNEQFF
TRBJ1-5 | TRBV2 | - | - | TGTGCCAGCAGTGAACCGGACAAAAATCAGCCCCAGCATTTT | CASSEPDKNQPQHF
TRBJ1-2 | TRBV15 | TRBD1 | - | TGTGCCACCAGCAGAGATCCAGGGGGCCGAATCTATGGCTACACCTTC | CATSRDPGGRIYGYTF
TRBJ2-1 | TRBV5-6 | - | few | TGTGCCAGCAGTTACTCTTTCTCCTACAATGAGCAGTTCTTC | CASSYSFSYNEQFF
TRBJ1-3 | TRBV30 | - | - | TGTGCCTGGAGTGTAAGTGCGGGAAACACCATATATTTT | CAWSVSAGNTIYF
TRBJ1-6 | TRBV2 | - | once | TGTGCCGGGGCTTGGGGGCAAGAGCGATCACCCCTCCACTTT | CAGAWGQERSPLHF
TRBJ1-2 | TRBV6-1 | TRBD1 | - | TGTGCCAGCAGCGGACAGGGTCAGGGTGGAGGCTACACCTTC | CASSGQGQGGGYTF
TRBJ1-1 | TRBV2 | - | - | TGTGCCAGCAGAGCTGACAGTGAAGCTTTCTTT | CASRADSEAFF
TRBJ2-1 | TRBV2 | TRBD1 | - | TGTGCCAGCAGTGGGGGACAGGAGTACAATGAGCAGTTCTTC | CASSGGQEYNEQFF
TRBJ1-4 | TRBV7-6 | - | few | TGTGCCAGCAGCTTAGAAACGGGGGGCGAGGCTGAAAAACTGTTTTTT | CASSLETGGEAEKLFF
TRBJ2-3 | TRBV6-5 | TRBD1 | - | TGTGCCAGCAGCCCCCAGACAGGGACGAAAGATACGCAGTATTTT | CASSPQTGTKDTQYF
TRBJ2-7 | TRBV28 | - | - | TGTGCCAGCTGCCTACAGGGTTCGGATTCCTACGAGCAGTACTTC | CASCLQGSDSYEQYF
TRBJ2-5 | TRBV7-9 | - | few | TGTGCCAGCAGCTCAGGACAGCAAGAGACCCAGTACTTC | CASSSGQQETQYF
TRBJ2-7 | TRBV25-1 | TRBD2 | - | TGTGCCAGCAGTGGGCTAGCGGGATACTACGAGCAGTACTTC | CASSGLAGYYEQYF
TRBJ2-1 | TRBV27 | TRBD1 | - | TGTGCCAGCAGCCAGACAGGGAGCTCCTACAATGAGCAGTTCTTC | CASSQTGSSYNEQFF